The 5 T cell receptor beta chains below were found in one sample sequenced in a study of blood T cells in healthy people across ages. Then a second PCR, running about 6 to 12 cycles, was carried out with a sample-barcoded 5' primer and a J-beta primer mix. TCRdb re-derived calls from the 5' RACE reads in MiXCR, one entry per CDR3 protein. Of under 1 million distinct CDR3 sequences listed, 40% to 50% are singletons. Input material: blood. Source of these receptors: a man aged 55 to 69 in good health.

The J gene is TRBJ2-1, the V gene TRBV12-3 or TRBV12-4; TRBD1 might be the D (5 bases). The ends were cut back, 5 bases at V and 7 bases at J, with 15 bases in the middle. The CDR3 runs to 14 residues. CDR3: CASSAAGIWNEQFF. The DNA for the CDR3 is TGTGCCAGCAGTGCGGCAGGGATTTGGAATGAGCAGTTCTTC.

V gene TRBV20-1 combines with J gene TRBJ2-5, with TRBD1 as a possible D gene (7 bases). The CDR3 covers 15 residues. Germline CDR1 and CDR2: DFQATT and SNEGSKA (reference sequence). V lost 6 bases and J lost 5, with 22 bases in between. CDR3 in DNA: TGCAGTGCGCGGAGGGGGCAATTTATCAGGGAGACCCAGTACTTC. Translating it yields CSARRGQFIRETQYF.

This clonotype was seen only a few times. The chain is built from TRBV9 and TRBJ2-3; either TRBD1 or TRBD2 may supply D (5 bases each). This CDR3 has 13 amino acids. V was cut by 4 bases and J by 4 bases, with 10 bases left in between. Germline V gene lookup returns CDR1 SGDLS and CDR2 YYNGEE. This chain's CDR3 is CASSTRDPDTQYF. In DNA, the CDR3 is TGTGCCAGCAGCACACGGGACCCAGATACGCAGTATTTT.

A remark on this clonotype: At one end the junction does not follow the germline gene, possibly because of a read error. The gene calls are TRBV11-3 and TRBJ2-1; possible D gene TRBD1, 6 bases. This CDR3 has 15 amino acids. CDR1 is SGHNT, CDR2 YENEEA, per germline. DNA of the CDR3: TGTGCCAGCAGCTTGAGAGGGTCAGGGGAGAATGAGCAGTTTTTC. It yields the protein CASSLRGSGENEQFF.

The chain has TRBV10-3 and TRBJ2-1, with 9 bases aligning to TRBD2. The CDR3 is 17 residues long. Germline CDR1 reads ENHRY; CDR2 reads SYGVKD. V was pared by 0 bases and J by 3 bases, with 6 bases of the junction left unmatched. The CDR3 nucleotides are TGTGCCATCAGTGAGTCCCAGGCACTAGCGGGCTACAATGAGCAGTTCTTC. It codes for CAISESQALAGYNEQFF.